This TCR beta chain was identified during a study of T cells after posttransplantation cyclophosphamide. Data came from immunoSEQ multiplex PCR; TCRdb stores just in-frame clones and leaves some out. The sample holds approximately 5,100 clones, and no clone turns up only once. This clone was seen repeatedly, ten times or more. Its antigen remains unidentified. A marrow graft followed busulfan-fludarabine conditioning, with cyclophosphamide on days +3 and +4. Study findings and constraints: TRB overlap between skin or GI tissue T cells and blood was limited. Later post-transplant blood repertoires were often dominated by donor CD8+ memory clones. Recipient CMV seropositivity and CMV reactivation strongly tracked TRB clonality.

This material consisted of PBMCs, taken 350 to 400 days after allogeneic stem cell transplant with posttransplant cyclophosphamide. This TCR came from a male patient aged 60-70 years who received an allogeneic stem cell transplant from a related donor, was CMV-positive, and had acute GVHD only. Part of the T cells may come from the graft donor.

CDR3 nucleotides: TGTGCCAGCAGCTTAGGCGGGGATACGCAGTATTTT. It yields the protein CASSLGGDTQYF. The rearrangement joins TRBV11-3 to TRBJ2-3; perhaps TRBD2 as D (5 bases). CDR1 is SGHNT, CDR2 YENEEA, per germline. The CDR3 covers 12 residues. Trimming removed 1 base at V and 6 bases at J, with 5 bases between.